What follows are 17 T cell receptor beta chains derived from one specimen sequenced in a study of spatial heterogeneity in lung cancer. MiXCR, run by TCRdb on the 5' RACE reads, gives a single entry per CDR3 protein. The sample carries about 95,000 distinct CDR3 sequences, around 10% recorded once. Time point in this sample: sample taken at primary tumor resection. TCRs were sequenced from unsorted whole RNA of tumor, nontumor lung or PBMC. The sample in question was PBMCs, obtained at surgery. These receptors all come from a male donor with early-stage non-small cell lung cancer.

This chain joins TRBV29-1 and TRBJ2-5, with 7 bases fitting TRBD2. The V segment lost 6 bases and the J segment 1 base; nucleotides outside the gene matches: 8. Germline CDR1 is SQVTM and CDR2 is ANQGSEA. This CDR3 is 14 amino acids long. The CDR3 sequence: CSVRQRGPQETQYF. CDR3 sequence (DNA): TGCAGCGTACGGCAGCGGGGTCCCCAAGAGACCCAGTACTTC.

The chain carries TRBV20-1 and TRBJ2-7, with TRBD2 as a possible D gene (6 bases). CDR1 DFQATT and CDR2 SNEGSKA come from the germline V gene (reference sequence). V lost 5 bases and J lost 2, with 13 bases in between. This CDR3 region has 13 residues. The CDR3 sequence: CSASGTAAYEQYF. In DNA, the CDR3 is TGCAGTGCTTCCGGGACTGCTGCCTACGAGCAGTACTTC.

This clonotype showed up just a few times. The chain has TRBV2 and TRBJ2-7; TRBD2 matches 7 bases. The CDR3 is made up of 13 amino acids. Trimming at V came to 6 bases and at J to 4 bases, leaving 6 bases not matched to a gene. Germline CDR1 is SNHLY and CDR2 is FYNNEI. CDR3 sequence: CASSRTRTYEQYF. CDR3 nucleotide sequence: TGTGCCAGCAGCCGGACTAGGACTTACGAGCAGTACTTC. The whole variable domain, remainder taken from reference TRBV2 and TRBJ2-7, is EPEVTQTPSHQVTQMGQEVILRCVPISNHLYFYWYRQILGQKVEFLVSFYNNEISEKSEIFDDQFSVERPDGSNFTLKIRSTKLEDSAMYFCASSRTRTYEQYFGPGTRLTVT.

This clonotype was seen a few times. The chain joins TRBV7-9 to TRBJ1-1, with TRBD1 matching over 10 bases. Unmatched junction bases numbered 8, after V lost 8 bases and J lost 5 bases. CDR1 and CDR2 (germline): SEHNR, FQNEAQ (reference sequence). This CDR3 region has 14 residues. The CDR3 spells CASSFGTGETEAFF. The CDR3 nucleotides are TGTGCCAGCTCCTTTGGGACAGGGGAAACTGAAGCTTTCTTT.

This clonotype came up a few times. V gene TRBV5-8 combines with J gene TRBJ2-2, with a possible D match to TRBD1 (7 bases). Germline V CDR1 and CDR2: SGHTS, YDEGEE. CDR3 length equals 15 residues. V lost 6 bases and J lost 3, with 15 bases in between. The CDR3: CASNPGDRDTGELFF. In DNA form, the CDR3 reads TGTGCCAGCAACCCGGGAGACAGGGACACCGGGGAGCTGTTTTTT.

The chain is built from TRBV7-3 and TRBJ1-6; a weak D match, TRBD1 (6 bases). Germline values: CDR1 SGHTA, CDR2 FQGTGA. The length of the CDR3 is 14 residues. Trimming shortened V by 5 bases and J by 10 bases, and 15 bases separated the two germline ends. The CDR3 loop is CASSPSGGLSPLHF. The CDR3 DNA reads as TGTGCCAGCAGCCCGTCGGGGGGGCTCTCACCCCTCCACTTT.

This clonotype was counted at least ten times. The CDR3 DNA is TGTGCCAGCAGCGCAACAGGGGGCACTGAAGCTTTCTTT. Protein product: CASSATGGTEAFF. This chain uses TRBV7-6 with TRBJ1-1; 8 nucleotides match TRBD1. Looked up from germline, CDR1 is SGHVS and CDR2 is FNYEAQ. J lost 4 bases, V lost 5 bases, and 3 bases had no gene match. This CDR3 is 13 amino acids long.

This clonotype was observed a handful of times. This rearrangement joins TRBV7-3 to TRBJ2-1; 8 nucleotides line up with TRBD1. Looked up from germline, CDR1 is SGHTA and CDR2 is FQGTGA. V dropped 5 bases and J dropped 3; count of bases not matched to a gene: 6. CDR3 length equals 15 residues. The CDR3 DNA reads as TGTGCCAGCAGCATAGCCGGGACAGGCTACAATGAGCAGTTCTTC. It yields the protein CASSIAGTGYNEQFF.

This clonotype has only a few counts. The rearrangement joins TRBV2 to TRBJ2-2; D unclear. The CDR3 contains 13 residues. V dropped 1 base and J dropped 7 bases, with 7 bases sitting between them. Germline V gives CDR1 SNHLY, CDR2 FYNNEI. CDR3 region: CASSEEWRGELFF. The CDR3 DNA reads TGTGCCAGCAGTGAAGAGTGGCGCGGGGAGCTGTTTTTT. The complete variable domain, with remaining parts taken from reference TRBV2 and TRBJ2-2, reads EPEVTQTPSHQVTQMGQEVILRCVPISNHLYFYWYRQILGQKVEFLVSFYNNEISEKSEIFDDQFSVERPDGSNFTLKIRSTKLEDSAMYFCASSEEWRGELFFGEGSRLTVL.

This clonotype was detected ten times or more. This rearrangement joins TRBV20-1 to TRBJ2-1, with D uncertain. The germline gives CDR1 DFQATT, CDR2 SNEGSKA (reference sequence). The CDR3 consists of 10 residues. V lost 3 bases to trimming and J lost 7 bases, with 4 bases between them. CDR3 amino acids: CSARLNEQFF. Written as DNA, the CDR3 is TGCAGTGCTAGGTTAAATGAGCAGTTCTTC.

This clonotype was detected a few times. The genes are TRBV28 and TRBJ1-5; maybe TRBD1 (6 bases). CDR3 length: 16 residues. Between the trimmed V and J ends, which lost 1 base and 3 bases, there was a span of 13 bases. Per germline, CDR1 MDHEN and CDR2 SYDVKM. The CDR3 protein is CASSLSAGAVNQPQHF. CDR3 nucleotide sequence: TGTGCCAGCAGTTTATCCGCAGGGGCGGTCAATCAGCCCCAGCATTTT.

V gene TRBV6-2 or TRBV6-3 combines with J gene TRBJ2-1; 10 nucleotides line up with TRBD2. CDR3 size: 16 residues. Germline CDR1 reads MNHEY; CDR2 reads SVGEGT. J lost 9 bases, V lost 6 bases, and 14 bases had no gene match. CDR3 sequence reads: CASSRDSLAGLREQFF. The CDR3 nucleotides read TGTGCCAGCAGCCGCGACTCACTAGCGGGGTTACGTGAGCAGTTCTTC.

In this sample, this clonotype turned up a few times. The rearrangement uses TRBV6-5 and TRBJ1-1; possibly TRBD1 for D (6 bases). The germline V gene encodes CDR1 MNHEY and CDR2 SVGAGI. The CDR3 length is 14 residues. The V end was cut by 8 bases, the J end by 2 bases, with 15 bases between. As DNA, the CDR3 is TGTGCCAGCTCCTCCGCGGGGGCAAACACTGAAGCTTTCTTT. This sequence encodes CASSSAGANTEAFF.

This clonotype has just a few counts. The rearrangement links TRBV7-2 to TRBJ1-2; D gene uncertain. V lost 5 bases to trimming and J lost 3 bases, with 10 bases between them. Germline V lookup: CDR1 SGHTA, CDR2 FQGNSA. The CDR3 has 13 amino acids. The CDR3 here is CASSEGADYGYTF. The CDR3 DNA is TGTGCCAGCAGCGAGGGAGCGGACTATGGCTACACCTTC.

This clonotype was picked up a small number of times. The CDR3 spells CASSLRLAGSTGELFF. CDR3 nucleotides: TGTGCCAGCAGCTTAAGGCTAGCGGGGTCCACCGGGGAGCTGTTTTTT. This chain connects TRBV5-5 to TRBJ2-2, with 9 bases identical to TRBD2. This CDR3 contains 16 residues. V was pared by 2 bases and J by 4 bases, with 6 bases of the junction left unmatched. From germline, CDR1 is SGHKS and CDR2 YYEKEE (reference sequence). Using reference TRBV5-5 and TRBJ2-2 for the parts outside the CDR3, the full variable domain is DAGVTQSPTHLIKTRGQQVTLRCSPISGHKSVSWYQQVLGQGPQFIFQYYEKEERGRGNFPDRFSARQFPNYSSELNVNALLLGDSALYLCASSLRLAGSTGELFFGEGSRLTVL.

This clonotype was seen at least ten times. V is TRBV5-4 and J is TRBJ2-5; D gene uncertain. The germline V and J ends were trimmed by 1 base and 3 bases, with 7 bases remaining between them. This CDR3 has 13 residues. From germline, CDR1 is SGHNT and CDR2 YYREEE (reference sequence). The CDR3 DNA is TGTGCCAGCAGCTTGAGGGCGGAAGAGACCCAGTACTTC. Its translation is CASSLRAEETQYF. The full variable domain, completed using reference TRBV5-4 and TRBJ2-5, is ETGVTQSPTHLIKTRGQQVTLRCSSQSGHNTVSWYQQALGQGPQFIFQYYREEENGRGNFPPRFSGLQFPNYSSELNVNALELDDSALYLCASSLRAEETQYFGPGTRLLVL.

In its sample, this clonotype was seen a few times. The chain links TRBV7-2 to TRBJ1-2, with 7 bases matching TRBD1. V dropped 4 bases and J dropped 2; count of bases not matched to a gene: 4. The germline V gene encodes CDR1 SGHTA and CDR2 FQGNSA. The CDR3 is 14 residues long. Here the CDR3 reads CASSSRDRNYGYTF. CDR3 coding DNA: TGTGCCAGCAGCTCGCGGGACAGAAACTATGGCTACACCTTC.